The entry that follows covers one T cell receptor beta chain sequence. The CDR3 totals 12 residues. CDR1 and CDR2 (germline): GTSNPN, SVGIG (reference sequence). Trimming took off 3 bases at V and 4 bases at J, with 9 bases between the two ends. The source of the sample is a study of Ad26.COV2.S vaccination and SARS-CoV-2 variants. Study overall: Donor was assigned to the Ad26.COV2.S arm of trial COV1001.

TCRdb's copy holds only in-frame clones and misses some; the assay was immunoSEQ multiplex PCR. The sample includes around 450,000 clones, approximately 92% of them seen just once. The treatment denotes: over 15 received Ad26.COV2.S at low or high dose, single or two shots; about 5 received placebo; per-sample allocation not given. Vaccine and placebo recipients were sampled on day 63 after the first injection. The source material was peripheral blood, sampled in a trial of Ad26.COV2.S vaccine versus placebo. The chain uses TRBV30 and TRBJ2-5; D possibly matches TRBD1 or TRBD2 (5 bases each). The clonotype comes from a person aged 18-65 years who received the Ad26.COV2.S COVID-19 vaccine or a placebo. The CDR3 bases are TGTGCCTGGAGGGGACCTCTAGAGACCCAGTACTTC. This encodes CAWRGPLETQYF.